The sequence of this T cell receptor (beta chain) was determined in a study of cytomegalovirus exposure and HLA in healthy donors. Primers for the PCR totalled 60 Vbeta and 13 Jbeta. The repertoire was sequenced with immunoSEQ multiplex PCR; TCRdb's copy has only in-frame clones and lacks some. Of 200,000 or so clones in the sample, roughly 74% were seen once. This clone was picked up a small number of times. Its antigen is not known. With V trimmed by 1 base and J by 3 bases, 4 bases remained unmatched. Germline loops: CDR1 SGDLS, CDR2 YYNGEE. The CDR3 contains 15 residues. Study conclusions and caveats: Information on immune exposure was restricted to one variable (CMV serostatus). Diagnosis of cytomegalovirus status made by the classifier reportedly showed high specificity and sensitivity.

The sequence came from a woman aged 30 to 39 in good health and CMV-seropositive. Input material: PBMCs. The chain joins TRBV9 to TRBJ1-2, with 9 bases fitting TRBD1. The CDR3 here is CASSVTGGADYGYTF. CDR3 nucleotides: TGTGCCAGCAGCGTAACAGGGGGCGCGGACTATGGCTACACCTTC.